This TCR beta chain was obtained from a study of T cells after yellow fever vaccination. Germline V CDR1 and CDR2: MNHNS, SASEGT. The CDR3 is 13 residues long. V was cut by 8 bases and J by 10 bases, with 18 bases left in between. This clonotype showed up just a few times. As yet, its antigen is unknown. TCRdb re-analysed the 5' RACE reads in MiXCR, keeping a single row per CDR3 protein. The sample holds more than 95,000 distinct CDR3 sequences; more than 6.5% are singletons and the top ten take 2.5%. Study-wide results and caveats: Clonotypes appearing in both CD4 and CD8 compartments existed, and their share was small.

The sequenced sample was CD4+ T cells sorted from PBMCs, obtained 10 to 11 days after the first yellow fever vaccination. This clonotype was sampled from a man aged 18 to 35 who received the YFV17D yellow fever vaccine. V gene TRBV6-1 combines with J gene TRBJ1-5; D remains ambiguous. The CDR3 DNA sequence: TGTGCCAGCGCCCCAGGAATAATCATCCCCCAGCATTTT. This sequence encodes CASAPGIIIPQHF.